The next 23 T cell receptor beta chains were all read from a single sample in a study of T cell responses to AZD1222 COVID-19 vaccine. The repertoire was sequenced with immunoSEQ multiplex PCR; TCRdb's copy has only in-frame clones and lacks some. The sample lists over 85,000 clones, roughly 80% occurring once. The source was peripheral blood, collected 28 days after the second AZD1222 dose. These receptors were obtained from an adult who received the AZD1222 COVID-19 vaccine.

The J gene is TRBJ1-5, the V gene TRBV7-2; D gene ambiguous. Germline V lookup: CDR1 SGHTA, CDR2 FQGNSA. With 4 bases removed from V and 7 bases from J, the gap between germline ends came to 14 bases. CDR3 length: 14 residues. The CDR3 sequence is CASSWAGREQPQHF. The CDR3 bases are TGTGCCAGCAGCTGGGCGGGTCGGGAACAGCCCCAGCATTTT.

Here the CDR3 reads CASSPGGNTEAFF. The CDR3 nucleotides are TGTGCCAGCAGCCCCGGGGGGAACACTGAAGCTTTCTTT. The rearrangement joins TRBV5-4 to TRBJ1-1, with a weak D call TRBD1 (5 bases). V lost 4 bases and J lost 1, with 8 bases in between. CDR3 length: 13 amino acids. The germline gives CDR1 SGHNT, CDR2 YYREEE (reference sequence). The full variable domain, in which reference TRBV5-4 and TRBJ1-1 provide the parts outside the CDR3, is ETGVTQSPTHLIKTRGQQVTLRCSSQSGHNTVSWYQQALGQGPQFIFQYYREEENGRGNFPPRFSGLQFPNYSSELNVNALELDDSALYLCASSPGGNTEAFFGQGTRLTVV.

The CDR3 reads CASTQQGIGAFF. The CDR3 nucleotides read TGTGCCAGCACCCAACAGGGGATTGGGGCTTTCTTT. The chain employs TRBV12-3 or TRBV12-4 and TRBJ1-1, with 7 bases lining up with TRBD1. V trimming: 7 bases; J trimming: 11 bases; junction bases outside the gene matches: 10. This CDR3 spans 12 amino acids.

CDR3 sequence (DNA): TGTGCCAGCAGCTCCCGGGACATATCATTGGGAGAGCAGTACTTC. It codes for CASSSRDISLGEQYF. J is TRBJ2-7 and V is TRBV3-1 (or the pseudogene TRBV3-2); D may be TRBD1 (6 bases). The CDR3 sequence is 15 residues long. In germline, CDR1 is LGHDT, CDR2 YNNKEL (reference sequence). Trimming pared 5 bases from V and 7 bases from J, leaving 21 bases between.

This chain joins TRBV12-3 or TRBV12-4 and TRBJ2-7; D is unclear. This CDR3 has 11 amino acids. V was cut by 6 bases and J by 6 bases, with 9 bases left in between. In DNA form, the CDR3 reads TGTGCCAGCAGGGAGCTAAGCGAGCAGTACTTC. Translation gives CASRELSEQYF.

The V and J genes are TRBV7-3 and TRBJ2-3; TRBD2 agrees at 8 bases. The germline V gene encodes CDR1 SGHTA and CDR2 FQGTGA. The CDR3 consists of 14 residues. V was pared by 4 bases and J by 9 bases, with 9 bases of the junction left unmatched. CDR3 loop: CASSSGGAGRTQYF. The CDR3 DNA sequence: TGTGCCAGCAGCTCCGGGGGGGCCGGTCGGACGCAGTATTTT.

V and J are TRBV5-1 and TRBJ1-2, with 7 bases fitting TRBD1. CDR3 length: 15 residues. Germline CDR1 reads SGHRS; CDR2 reads YFSETQ. The junction had 10 bases not matched to a gene; V was cut back by 0 bases and J by 8 bases. The CDR3 sequence: CASSLDQQGSGGYTF. The CDR3 DNA reads TGCGCCAGCAGCTTGGACCAACAGGGGTCAGGAGGCTACACCTTC.

This chain joins TRBV27 and TRBJ1-5; D uncertain. Germline CDR1 MNHEY, CDR2 SMNVEV (reference sequence). This CDR3 has 15 amino acids. The germline V and J ends were trimmed by 2 bases and 1 base, with 9 bases remaining between them. CDR3 DNA sequence: TGTGCCAGCAGTTTAGGGCAGACCAGCAATCAGCCCCAGCATTTT. Translated: CASSLGQTSNQPQHF.

The chain employs TRBV5-6 and TRBJ1-5, with D uncertain. The CDR3 runs 14 residues. CDR1 and CDR2 from the germline V gene are SGHDT and YYEEEE. Trimming removed 3 bases from V and 5 bases from J, with 12 bases in between. CDR3 DNA: TGTGCCAGCAGCTCCGGTGGGGTTGATCAGCCCCAGCATTTT. Protein sequence: CASSSGGVDQPQHF.

The chain joins TRBV7-7 to TRBJ2-7; TRBD1 aligns across 7 bases. This CDR3 comprises 13 residues. Per germline, CDR1 SSHAT and CDR2 FNYEAQ (reference sequence). The J segment lost 3 bases and the V segment lost 2 bases, leaving 1 base of the junction unmatched. CDR3 protein: CASSLRDSYEQYF. The CDR3 DNA sequence: TGTGCCAGCAGCTTAAGGGACAGCTACGAGCAGTACTTC.

V usage is TRBV10-2 and J usage is TRBJ2-7; no clear D. The CDR3 has 15 amino acids. The germline V gene encodes CDR1 WSHSY and CDR2 SAAADI. V was shortened by 6 bases and J by 3 bases, with 18 bases between the two germline ends. CDR3 DNA: TGCGCCAGCAGCCCCGGCTTGGCTGCCCTCTACGAGCAGTACTTC. It is translated as CASSPGLAALYEQYF.

CDR3 residues: CASSLLGGTEAFF. DNA of the CDR3: TGTGCCAGCAGCTTACTAGGGGGCACTGAAGCTTTCTTT. V is TRBV11-3 and J is TRBJ1-1, with D possibly TRBD1 on 6 matching bases. This CDR3 spans 13 amino acids. CDR1 is SGHNT, CDR2 YENEEA, per germline. V was trimmed by 2 bases and J by 4 bases, leaving 8 bases between them.

This rearrangement joins TRBV9 to TRBJ2-1, with 8 bases that match TRBD1. The germline gives CDR1 SGDLS, CDR2 YYNGEE. The CDR3 is made up of 15 amino acids. V was clipped by 0 bases and J by 6 bases; unmatched bases: 5. The CDR3, as DNA: TGTGCCAGCAGCGTAGAGTGGACAGGGTTCAATGAGCAGTTCTTC. Translated: CASSVEWTGFNEQFF. Full variable domain (remainder filled in from reference TRBV9 and TRBJ2-1): DSGVTQTPKHLITATGQRVTLRCSPRSGDLSVYWYQQSLDQGLQFLIQYYNGEERAKGNILERFSAQQFPDLHSELNLSSLELGDSALYFCASSVEWTGFNEQFFGPGTRLTVL.

V is TRBV18 and J is TRBJ2-2; D unresolved. V shed 5 bases and J shed 0 bases, with 10 bases lying between them. Germline V lookup: CDR1 KGHSH, CDR2 LQKENI. This CDR3 is built from 15 residues. CDR3 in DNA: TGTGCCAGCTCAACGGACGGACCGAACACCGGGGAGCTGTTTTTT. Protein product: CASSTDGPNTGELFF.

This clone was observed a single time. CDR3 sequence reads: CASSEYTSGSSKNIQYF. Here the CDR3 DNA reads TGTGCCAGCAGTGAATATACCAGCGGGAGTTCCAAAAACATTCAGTACTTC. The rearrangement uses TRBV2 and TRBJ2-4, with 8 bases aligning to TRBD2. V shed 2 bases and J 2 bases; nucleotides not matched to a gene: 8. Germline values: CDR1 SNHLY, CDR2 FYNNEI. The CDR3 runs to 17 residues.

CDR3 sequence (DNA): TGTGCCACCGTCGGGGGCTTCACAGATACGCAGTATTTT. It specifies CATVGGFTDTQYF. The rearrangement uses TRBV6-5 and TRBJ2-3; D may be TRBD1 or TRBD2 (6 bases each). CDR1 and CDR2 from the germline V gene are MNHEY and SVGAGI. With 10 bases removed from V and 2 bases from J, the gap between germline ends came to 13 bases. This CDR3 region has 13 residues.

The rearrangement joins TRBV7-9 to TRBJ1-2; perhaps TRBD1 as D (6 bases). Germline CDR1 and CDR2: SEHNR and FQNEAQ (reference sequence). V was clipped by 8 bases and J by 4 bases, with 11 bases between them. The CDR3 sequence is 12 residues long. The CDR3 nucleotides read TGTGCCAGCCGAGGAGGGGGCTATGGCTACACCTTC. It codes for CASRGGGYGYTF. Drawing the rest from reference TRBV7-9 and TRBJ1-2, the complete variable domain is DTGVSQNPRHKITKRGQNVTFRCDPISEHNRLYWYRQTLGQGPEFLTYFQNEAQLEKSRLLSDRFSAERPKGSFSTLEIQRTEQGDSAMYLCASRGGGYGYTFGSGTRLTVV.

V is TRBV7-6 and J is TRBJ2-5; D possibly corresponds to TRBD2 (6 bases). The CDR3 loop spans 15 amino acids. V gave up 0 bases and J gave up 5 bases, with 13 bases separating them. The germline CDR1 and CDR2 sequences are SGHVS and FNYEAQ. This CDR3 is CASSLAPGDAETQYF. The CDR3 DNA follows: TGTGCCAGCAGCTTAGCGCCGGGGGATGCGGAGACCCAGTACTTC.

V usage is TRBV7-9 and J usage is TRBJ1-4; D may be TRBD1 (6 bases). The ends were cut back, 1 base at V and 2 bases at J, with 11 bases in the middle. CDR1 and CDR2 (germline): SEHNR, FQNEAQ (reference sequence). This CDR3 has 16 amino acids. This chain's CDR3 is CASSLGQGTTNEKLFF. Written as DNA, the CDR3 is TGTGCCAGCAGCTTAGGGCAGGGGACCACTAATGAAAAACTGTTTTTT. Full variable domain (missing parts from reference TRBV7-9 and TRBJ1-4): DTGVSQNPRHKITKRGQNVTFRCDPISEHNRLYWYRQTLGQGPEFLTYFQNEAQLEKSRLLSDRFSAERPKGSFSTLEIQRTEQGDSAMYLCASSLGQGTTNEKLFFGSGTQLSVL.

The V and J genes are TRBV7-3 and TRBJ2-2; D might be TRBD2 (6 bases). The V end was cut by 1 base, the J end by 1 base, with 10 bases between. There are 16 residues in the CDR3. From germline, CDR1 is SGHTA and CDR2 FQGTGA. CDR3 bases: TGTGCCAGCAGCTTAAACGGGGGTTTGAACACCGGGGAGCTGTTTTTT. Translating it yields CASSLNGGLNTGELFF.

The CDR3, as DNA: TGCGCCAGCAGCTTCGGAACGAGCACAGATACGCAGTATTTT. It is translated as CASSFGTSTDTQYF. J is TRBJ2-3 and V is TRBV5-1; no reliable D call. The V end lost 2 bases, the J end lost 0 bases, and 7 bases lay between the germline ends. CDR3 length: 14 residues. Per germline, CDR1 SGHRS and CDR2 YFSETQ.

V is TRBV25-1 and J is TRBJ2-4; D gene uncertain. V was trimmed by 1 base and J by 6 bases, leaving 13 bases between them. The CDR3 has 15 residues. Germline V lookup: CDR1 MGHDK, CDR2 SYGVNS. The CDR3 spells CASSESSGNLNIQYF. The CDR3 DNA reads as TGTGCCAGCAGTGAATCTTCAGGAAACTTAAACATTCAGTACTTC.

This sequence joins TRBV6-4 and TRBJ1-5; 7 bases are shared with TRBD1. The trim removed 2 bases at V and 2 bases at J, leaving 6 bases unmatched. This CDR3 is built from 16 residues. Germline assignment: CDR1 MRHNA and CDR2 SNTAGT. This chain's CDR3 is CASSDLRGMGNQPQHF. The CDR3 DNA is TGTGCCAGCAGTGACCTCAGGGGGATGGGCAATCAGCCCCAGCATTTT.